This T cell receptor (beta chain) was found in a study of blood T cell repertoires in COVID-19. Study in general: Whether acute or convalescent, the COVID-19 samples came from the United States, Italy and Spain. T cells, B-cell-depleted T cells, or PBMCs supplied cDNA or gDNA.

The V end was cut by 2 bases, the J end by 5 bases, with 6 bases between. The CDR3 runs 12 residues. Germline assignment: CDR1 SGHRS and CDR2 YFSETQ. In the original processing: The authors estimated nucleated cell counts from reference gene primer amplification. Sequencing used immunoSEQ multiplex PCR; TCRdb keeps in-frame clones, though not all of them. The V and J calls and clone size come from that table; D and trimming were worked out from the DNA. The sample lists fewer than 350,000 clones, about 86% seen once, with about 4.2% in the top ten. The sequence derives from a woman in her 40s with acute COVID-19. Sequenced: PBMCs or T cells enriched from blood (not recorded which). V and J are TRBV5-1 and TRBJ2-3, with a possible D match to TRBD2 (5 bases). Here the CDR3 reads CASSLRGDTQYF. As DNA, the CDR3 is TGCGCCAGCAGCTTACGGGGAGATACGCAGTATTTT. The variable domain in full, with the rest retrieved from reference TRBV5-1 and TRBJ2-3, is KAGVTQTPRYLIKTRGQQVTLSCSPISGHRSVSWYQQTPGQGLQFLFEYFSETQRNKGNFPGRFSGRQFSNSRSEMNVSTLELGDSALYLCASSLRGDTQYFGPGTRLTVL.